Listed below are T cell receptor beta chains from one sample, sequenced in a study of control samples from healthy donors and cancer patients. Sequencing used immunoSEQ multiplex PCR; TCRdb keeps in-frame clones, though not all of them. Seen here are tens of thousands of clones, roughly 80% observed once, and the top ten hold around a quarter. Sequencing was carried out using PBMCs. The source of these receptors is a man aged 55 to 69 with head and neck cancer. Both conserved end residues are part of each CDR3. Each record gives: V gene, D gene, clone size, CDR3 length, J gene, CDR3 protein, CDR3 DNA. A D gene is named only where the DNA matches it firmly. For some rows the clone size is stated as once, few or many, or as a class when expanded; others skip it.

V gene: TRBV5-1; D gene: -; clone size: -; CDR3 length: 12; J gene: TRBJ1-2; CDR3 protein: CASRYLNYGYTF; CDR3 DNA: TGCGCCAGCAGATATCTTAACTATGGCTACACCTTC
V gene: TRBV24-1; D gene: -; clone size: -; CDR3 length: 15; J gene: TRBJ2-5; CDR3 protein: CATSDSGTNFETQYF; CDR3 DNA: TGTGCCACCAGTGACTCCGGGACGAACTTTGAGACCCAGTACTTC
V gene: TRBV6-6; D gene: -; clone size: -; CDR3 length: 15; J gene: TRBJ2-3; CDR3 protein: CASSVTRGVTDTQYF; CDR3 DNA: TGTGCCAGCAGCGTTACCAGGGGAGTCACAGATACGCAGTATTTT
V gene: TRBV12-3/TRBV12-4; D gene: -; clone size: -; CDR3 length: 13; J gene: TRBJ1-2; CDR3 protein: CASIVRGNYGYTF; CDR3 DNA: TGTGCCAGCATCGTCAGGGGAAACTATGGCTACACCTTC
V gene: TRBV5-1; D gene: -; clone size: -; CDR3 length: 15; J gene: TRBJ1-3; CDR3 protein: CASSLGPGSGNTIYF; CDR3 DNA: TGCGCCAGCAGCTTGGGGCCGGGCTCTGGAAACACCATATATTTT
V gene: TRBV19; D gene: -; clone size: -; CDR3 length: 14; J gene: TRBJ1-1; CDR3 protein: CASSVRTGNTEAFF; CDR3 DNA: TGTGCCAGTAGTGTTAGGACGGGGAACACTGAAGCTTTCTTT
V gene: TRBV6-5; D gene: TRBD2; clone size: -; CDR3 length: 14; J gene: TRBJ2-1; CDR3 protein: CASTSLAGAGEQFF; CDR3 DNA: TGTGCCAGCACCTCACTAGCGGGAGCCGGTGAGCAGTTCTTC
V gene: TRBV19; D gene: TRBD1; clone size: -; CDR3 length: 14; J gene: TRBJ1-5; CDR3 protein: CASNMGQVYQPQHF; CDR3 DNA: TGTGCCAGTAACATGGGACAGGTTTATCAGCCCCAGCATTTT
V gene: TRBV19; D gene: -; clone size: -; CDR3 length: 12; J gene: TRBJ1-6; CDR3 protein: CASSMDNSPLHF; CDR3 DNA: TGTGCCAGTAGTATGGATAATTCACCCCTCCACTTT
V gene: TRBV6-6; D gene: -; clone size: -; CDR3 length: 14; J gene: TRBJ2-3; CDR3 protein: CASSRTPSTDTQYF; CDR3 DNA: TGTGCCAGCAGCCGGACGCCTAGCACAGATACGCAGTATTTT
V gene: TRBV5-1; D gene: TRBD2; clone size: -; CDR3 length: 17; J gene: TRBJ2-7; CDR3 protein: CASSLTILAGGPHEQYF; CDR3 DNA: TGCGCCAGCAGCTTAACAATACTAGCGGGAGGGCCCCACGAGCAGTACTTC
V gene: TRBV6-6; D gene: -; clone size: -; CDR3 length: 14; J gene: TRBJ2-5; CDR3 protein: CASSYWTAQETQYF; CDR3 DNA: TGTGCCAGCAGTTACTGGACAGCCCAAGAGACCCAGTACTTC
V gene: TRBV5-1; D gene: -; clone size: -; CDR3 length: 15; J gene: TRBJ1-2; CDR3 protein: CASSFTGSGAYGYTF; CDR3 DNA: TGCGCCAGCAGCTTTACAGGGTCGGGAGCATATGGCTACACCTTC
V gene: TRBV7-2; D gene: TRBD1; clone size: -; CDR3 length: 16; J gene: TRBJ1-3; CDR3 protein: CASSLTGGNSGNTIYF; CDR3 DNA: TGTGCCAGCAGTCTGACAGGGGGGAACTCTGGAAACACCATATATTTT
V gene: TRBV20-1; D gene: -; clone size: -; CDR3 length: 13; J gene: TRBJ1-5; CDR3 protein: CSASRYSNQPQHF; CDR3 DNA: TGCAGTGCTAGTCGTTATAGCAATCAGCCCCAGCATTTT
V gene: TRBV6-5; D gene: TRBD1; clone size: -; CDR3 length: 14; J gene: TRBJ2-7; CDR3 protein: CASTWGQGSYEQYF; CDR3 DNA: TGTGCCAGCACCTGGGGACAGGGCTCCTACGAGCAGTACTTC
V gene: TRBV13; D gene: TRBD2; clone size: few; CDR3 length: 13; J gene: TRBJ2-1; CDR3 protein: CASSSGRAQEQFF; CDR3 DNA: TGTGCCAGCTCTAGCGGGAGGGCCCAGGAGCAGTTCTTC
V gene: TRBV5-1; D gene: -; clone size: once; CDR3 length: 15; J gene: TRBJ2-7; CDR3 protein: CASSLGSTQEAEQYF; CDR3 DNA: TGCGCCAGCAGCTTAGGGAGCACTCAGGAGGCCGAGCAGTACTTC
V gene: TRBV6-1; D gene: -; clone size: -; CDR3 length: 14; J gene: TRBJ1-1; CDR3 protein: CASSEQGRNTEAFF; CDR3 DNA: TGTGCCAGCAGTGAACAGGGTAGGAACACTGAAGCTTTCTTT
V gene: TRBV6-2/TRBV6-3; D gene: -; clone size: -; CDR3 length: 11; J gene: TRBJ2-3; CDR3 protein: CASSFQDTQYF; CDR3 DNA: TGTGCCAGCAGTTTCCAAGATACGCAGTATTTT
V gene: TRBV18; D gene: TRBD2; clone size: -; CDR3 length: 13; J gene: TRBJ2-7; CDR3 protein: CASSREVTYEQYF; CDR3 DNA: TGTGCCAGCTCCCGGGAGGTAACCTACGAGCAGTACTTC
V gene: TRBV6-5; D gene: -; clone size: -; CDR3 length: 15; J gene: TRBJ2-7; CDR3 protein: CASSYFRQGGYEQYF; CDR3 DNA: TGTGCCAGCAGTTACTTTCGGCAGGGAGGCTACGAGCAGTACTTC
V gene: TRBV11-2; D gene: TRBD1; clone size: -; CDR3 length: 15; J gene: TRBJ1-4; CDR3 protein: CASSLWTGRSEKLFF; CDR3 DNA: TGTGCCAGCAGCCTTTGGACAGGGAGGTCGGAAAAACTGTTTTTT
V gene: TRBV28; D gene: -; clone size: -; CDR3 length: 14; J gene: TRBJ2-7; CDR3 protein: CASLKGQGTYEQYF; CDR3 DNA: TGTGCCAGCCTCAAAGGGCAGGGCACCTACGAGCAGTACTTC
V gene: TRBV5-1; D gene: -; clone size: -; CDR3 length: 14; J gene: TRBJ2-2; CDR3 protein: CASSLGLNTGELFF; CDR3 DNA: TGCGCCAGCAGCTTGGGCTTGAACACCGGGGAGCTGTTTTTT
V gene: TRBV14; D gene: -; clone size: -; CDR3 length: 12; J gene: TRBJ2-7; CDR3 protein: CASSQGMSEQYF; CDR3 DNA: TGTGCCAGCAGCCAGGGGATGTCCGAGCAGTACTTC
V gene: TRBV4-1; D gene: -; clone size: -; CDR3 length: 12; J gene: TRBJ2-7; CDR3 protein: CASSQDRREQYF; CDR3 DNA: TGCGCCAGCAGCCAAGATAGGCGCGAGCAGTACTTC
V gene: TRBV11-3; D gene: -; clone size: -; CDR3 length: 13; J gene: TRBJ1-2; CDR3 protein: CASSLDRFYGYTF; CDR3 DNA: TGTGCCAGCAGCCTCGACAGGTTCTATGGCTACACCTTC
V gene: TRBV7-9; D gene: -; clone size: -; CDR3 length: 14; J gene: TRBJ1-1; CDR3 protein: CASKSEGRNTEAFF; CDR3 DNA: TGTGCCAGCAAATCCGAGGGACGGAACACTGAAGCTTTCTTT
V gene: TRBV18; D gene: -; clone size: -; CDR3 length: 17; J gene: TRBJ1-3; CDR3 protein: CASSPRTAGDSGNTIYF; CDR3 DNA: TGTGCCAGCTCACCCCGGACGGCCGGAGATTCTGGAAACACCATATATTTT
V gene: TRBV9; D gene: -; clone size: -; CDR3 length: 13; J gene: TRBJ1-2; CDR3 protein: CASSPRTAYGYTF; CDR3 DNA: TGTGCCAGCAGCCCTAGGACAGCCTATGGCTACACCTTC
V gene: TRBV19; D gene: -; clone size: -; CDR3 length: 16; J gene: TRBJ1-1; CDR3 protein: CASSKAAGAGHTEAFF; CDR3 DNA: TGTGCCAGTAGTAAGGCCGCAGGGGCGGGTCACACTGAAGCTTTCTTT
V gene: TRBV28; D gene: -; clone size: few; CDR3 length: 11; J gene: TRBJ2-7; CDR3 protein: CASSSTYEQYF; CDR3 DNA: TGTGCCAGCAGCTCGACCTACGAGCAGTACTTC
V gene: TRBV5-5; D gene: -; clone size: once; CDR3 length: 12; J gene: TRBJ2-1; CDR3 protein: CASSPLPDEQFF; CDR3 DNA: TGTGCCAGCAGCCCCCTTCCGGATGAGCAGTTCTTC
V gene: TRBV7-8; D gene: -; clone size: -; CDR3 length: 13; J gene: TRBJ1-2; CDR3 protein: CASGNGRNYGYTF; CDR3 DNA: TGTGCCAGCGGGAACGGGCGTAACTATGGCTACACCTTC
V gene: TRBV4-3; D gene: -; clone size: -; CDR3 length: 15; J gene: TRBJ2-7; CDR3 protein: CASSHIRDGDYEQYF; CDR3 DNA: TGCGCCAGCAGCCACATCCGGGACGGCGATTACGAGCAGTACTTC
V gene: TRBV28; D gene: TRBD1; clone size: -; CDR3 length: 16; J gene: TRBJ1-2; CDR3 protein: CASSPYITGDSRGYTF; CDR3 DNA: TGTGCCAGCAGTCCCTACATAACGGGGGACAGTCGCGGCTACACCTTC
V gene: TRBV28; D gene: -; clone size: once; CDR3 length: 15; J gene: TRBJ2-7; CDR3 protein: CASSPPGGAYYEQYF; CDR3 DNA: TGTGCCAGCAGCCCCCCTGGGGGGGCGTACTACGAGCAGTACTTC
V gene: TRBV7-8; D gene: TRBD1; clone size: -; CDR3 length: 14; J gene: TRBJ1-1; CDR3 protein: CASSLIQGATEAFF; CDR3 DNA: TGTGCCAGCAGCTTAATACAGGGGGCCACTGAAGCTTTCTTT
V gene: TRBV6-1; D gene: -; clone size: -; CDR3 length: 17; J gene: TRBJ2-6; CDR3 protein: CASSVSGRFSGANVLTF; CDR3 DNA: TGTGCCAGCAGTGTATCGGGGCGCTTCTCTGGGGCCAACGTCCTGACTTTC
V gene: TRBV19; D gene: -; clone size: once; CDR3 length: 14; J gene: TRBJ2-7; CDR3 protein: CASSIGDGSYEQYF; CDR3 DNA: TGTGCCAGTAGTATCGGGGACGGTTCCTACGAGCAGTACTTC
V gene: TRBV3-1/TRBV3-2; D gene: -; clone size: -; CDR3 length: 14; J gene: TRBJ2-7; CDR3 protein: CASSQETVSYEQYF; CDR3 DNA: TGTGCCAGCAGCCAAGAGACGGTCTCCTACGAGCAGTACTTC
V gene: TRBV2; D gene: TRBD2; clone size: few; CDR3 length: 17; J gene: TRBJ2-2; CDR3 protein: CASSGLAGTSGTGELFF; CDR3 DNA: TGTGCCAGCAGTGGGCTAGCGGGTACCAGCGGCACCGGGGAGCTGTTTTTT
V gene: TRBV7-2; D gene: -; clone size: few; CDR3 length: 14; J gene: TRBJ1-6; CDR3 protein: CASSLVDRNSPLHF; CDR3 DNA: TGTGCCAGCAGCTTAGTCGACAGAAATTCACCCCTCCACTTT
V gene: TRBV18; D gene: TRBD2; clone size: -; CDR3 length: 15; J gene: TRBJ2-1; CDR3 protein: CASSPPIGRENEQFF; CDR3 DNA: TGTGCCAGCTCACCACCGATCGGGCGGGAGAATGAGCAGTTCTTC
V gene: TRBV5-1; D gene: TRBD1; clone size: -; CDR3 length: 18; J gene: TRBJ1-1; CDR3 protein: CASSLWGLAGGLNTEAFF; CDR3 DNA: TGCGCCAGCAGCTTATGGGGGTTAGCAGGGGGTTTGAACACTGAAGCTTTCTTT
V gene: TRBV18; D gene: TRBD1; clone size: -; CDR3 length: 19; J gene: TRBJ1-6; CDR3 protein: CASSPKDRVKVFANSPLHF; CDR3 DNA: TGTGCCAGCTCACCAAAGGACAGGGTAAAGGTTTTTGCGAATTCACCCCTCCACTTT
V gene: TRBV5-5; D gene: -; clone size: -; CDR3 length: 15; J gene: TRBJ1-2; CDR3 protein: CASSLDDRRNYGYTF; CDR3 DNA: TGTGCCAGCAGCTTGGATGACAGGAGAAACTATGGCTACACCTTC
V gene: TRBV6-5; D gene: TRBD1; clone size: once; CDR3 length: 13; J gene: TRBJ1-5; CDR3 protein: CASRDRYNQPQHF; CDR3 DNA: TGTGCCAGCAGGGACAGGTACAATCAGCCCCAGCATTTT
V gene: TRBV15; D gene: -; clone size: -; CDR3 length: 13; J gene: TRBJ1-2; CDR3 protein: CATSRRPGDGYTF; CDR3 DNA: TGTGCCACCAGCAGAAGACCTGGGGATGGCTACACCTTC
V gene: TRBV5-5; D gene: -; clone size: -; CDR3 length: 15; J gene: TRBJ1-1; CDR3 protein: CASSLVGGANTEAFF; CDR3 DNA: TGTGCCAGCAGCTTGGTAGGCGGAGCGAACACTGAAGCTTTCTTT